The rows below give T cell receptor beta chains drawn from one sample of a study of human T cells and chemical hapten exposure. MiXCR, applied by TCRdb to the RACE reads, yields one record per CDR3 protein. This table has 65,000 to 95,000 distinct CDR3 sequences, less than 8.5% appearing once. The source was whole blood, collected in connection with sensitization to the hapten diphenylcyclopropenone (DPC). These receptors all stem from a woman aged 25 to 45 with alopecia areata. Some clones in this sample may be carry-over from other donors' samples. Both conserved end residues are trimmed from each CDR3. D genes are given only for firm matches.

cdr3_aa,v_call,d_call
ASSQDLGAGIQY,TRBV4-2,NA
AWRLAGARNNEQF,TRBV30,TRBD2
SARVLDSNQPQH,TRBV20-1,NA
ASSLSSSYEQY,TRBV5-6,NA
ASSVDRGSEAF,TRBV7-9,TRBD1
ASSRRGGKSYEQY,TRBV6-5,TRBD2
ASSSPRDRGDEQF,TRBV5-4,TRBD1
SADQGFNTEAF,TRBV29-1,NA
ASSLKFNLDAYEQY,TRBV11-2,NA
AWRDNQGPDTQY,TRBV30,NA
ASSKGQGAENVSYEQY,TRBV19,TRBD1
AWSGPLSGGYT,TRBV30,NA
ASTSEKLF,TRBV2,NA
ASSLLGQSNYGYT,TRBV5-1,TRBD1
AWQTGGDTEAF,TRBV30,NA
ASSLGLLGYT,TRBV12-3/TRBV12-4,NA
ASSLDTGLSTDTQY,TRBV11-2,NA
ASSLVHTEAF,TRBV12-3/TRBV12-4,NA
ASSLNGTGGYEQY,TRBV5-1,TRBD1
SVELASEGDTQY,TRBV29-1,NA
ASSLGDRGHTEAF,TRBV5-1,TRBD1
ASSVVTRTYEQY,TRBV6-1,NA
SARAEQGYSPLH,TRBV20-1,NA
ASSLGTGARQPQH,TRBV13,NA
ASRRDGTTYEQY,TRBV6-5,NA
ASSLAGGRWGEQF,TRBV5-1,NA
ASSLEAGNGYT,TRBV5-4,NA
ASSLDGGANSPLH,TRBV11-2,NA
ASSPPDGLNTEAF,TRBV2,NA
ASSLRLAGGWEQF,TRBV7-2,NA
ASSEFPYLVRGYT,TRBV6-1,NA
SAKTGGRMTEAF,TRBV20-1,NA
ASSPQVDGFGPQH,TRBV6-5,NA
ASSSGTGTYEQY,TRBV12-3/TRBV12-4,TRBD1
ASSQDLVSGGDEETQY,TRBV3-1,TRBD2
AIRQGSGANVLT,TRBV10-3,NA
ASSQKGAAHGYT,TRBV3-1,TRBD1
SARGDRGNYGYT,TRBV20-1,TRBD1
ASSPIYDSNQPQH,TRBV7-2,NA
ASSQQEKNTEAF,TRBV4-2,NA
ASSQEGVNNRAF,TRBV3-1,NA
SVGRANSPLH,TRBV20-1,NA
SVVPGQGEAF,TRBV29-1,TRBD1
ASSPAGTDTQY,TRBV18,NA
ASSETPGGYNSPLH,TRBV2,NA
ASSDRDRGGYEQY,TRBV10-1,TRBD1
ASSPRRTDTQY,TRBV18,NA
SARGGTSGDVEQY,TRBV20-1,TRBD2
ASSLDTGIEAF,TRBV14,NA